What follows is one TCR beta chain and its context. Original processing methods: Reference gene primer amplification in the assay estimated nucleated cell counts. TCRdb's table, derived via immunoSEQ multiplex PCR, lists solely in-frame clones and lacks some. V and J calls and clone size come straight from that table; D and trimming were deduced from the DNA. The profile covers around 100,000 clones, with around 90% appearing a single time and around 2% taken by the ten largest. These data belong to a study of blood T cell repertoires in COVID-19. Study-level information: From the United States, Italy and Spain came samples of acute and convalescent COVID-19. In each case, the material was cDNA or gDNA derived from T cells, B-cell-depleted T cells, or PBMCs.

The trim removed 2 bases at V and 4 bases at J, leaving 7 bases unmatched. Germline-derived CDR1 and CDR2 are MGHDK and SYGVNS. The CDR3 sequence is 15 residues long. The clonotype originates from a human donor with active COVID-19. The donor label of this sample is uncertain. What was sequenced was peripheral blood. V gene TRBV25-1 combines with J gene TRBJ2-7, with TRBD1 identical over 8 bases. CDR3 amino acids: CASSEPGTGSYEQYF. Written as DNA, the CDR3 is TGTGCCAGCAGTGAACCCGGGACAGGTTCTTACGAGCAGTACTTC.